The 20 T cell receptor beta chains below all came from one sample that was sequenced in a study of T cells in women clearing cervical HPV infection. The data were produced by immunoSEQ multiplex PCR, yet TCRdb's version contains in-frame clones alone and is incomplete. The sample data list approximately 41,000 clones. Sequencing used blood buffy coat. The receptors originated from a woman aged 18 to 75 with a cervical HPV16 infection that either progressed to CIN3+ or cleared (not recorded which).

As for this clone: The read gets to within 3 residues of the CDR3 end, and the germline J gene fills in the rest. This chain uses TRBV19 with TRBJ2-7; D gene ambiguous. CDR1 LNHDA and CDR2 SQIVND come from the germline V gene (reference sequence). V gave up 5 bases and J gave up 0 bases, with 5 bases separating them. The CDR3 runs 12 residues. The covered CDR3 bases are TGTGCCAGTAGTTCCTACTCCTACGAG. This sequence encodes CASSSYSYE. The entire CDR3 sequence reads CASSSYSYEQYF. Using reference TRBV19 and TRBJ2-7 for the parts outside the CDR3, the full variable domain is DGGITQSPKYLFRKEGQNVTLSCEQNLNHDAMYWYRQDPGQGLRLIYYSQIVNDFQKGDIAEGYSVSREKKESFPLTVTSAQKNPTAFYLCASSSYSYEQYFGPGTRLTVT.

Remarks on this clone: The DNA ends 3 residues before the CDR3 does, and the rest of the CDR3 is filled in from the germline J gene. The rearrangement joins TRBV28 to TRBJ2-6; D is undetermined. V was clipped by 2 bases and J by 2 bases, with 7 bases between them. This CDR3 is 15 amino acids long. From germline, CDR1 is MDHEN and CDR2 SYDVKM. The CDR3 protein is CASSLGYTGANVLTF. The CDR3 DNA, read in part, is TGTGCCAGCAGTTTAGGTTACACTGGGGCCAACGTC.

Regarding this clone: The read terminates 3 residues ahead of where the CDR3 ends, so the germline J gene completes it. Other DNA sequences in this specimen translate into the identical CDR3. The genes are TRBV19 and TRBJ1-5; 8 bases are a match to TRBD1. The ends lost 6 bases at V and 4 bases at J; junction bases unmatched: 5. The CDR3 extends over 14 amino acids. The germline gives CDR1 LNHDA, CDR2 SQIVND (reference sequence). The CDR3 bases that were read are TGTGCCAGTAGCTCCGGACAGGGAAATCAGCCC. Protein product: CASSSGQGNQP. The complete CDR3 protein is CASSSGQGNQPQHF.

As to this clone: Read sequence stops 3 residues before the CDR3 end, and the germline J gene provides the missing end. The rearrangement joins TRBV29-1 to TRBJ1-3, with no clear D. The CDR3 covers 13 residues. The V gene's germline CDR1 is SQVTM and CDR2 ANQGSEA. Trimming cost V 5 bases and J 0 bases, with 8 bases left between them. CDR3 DNA, as far as it was read: TGCAGCGTTCAAAAAGGCTCTGGAAACACC. This codes for CSVQKGSGNT. The entire CDR3 protein is CSVQKGSGNTIYF.

Worth noting for this clone: The CDR3 end lies 3 residues beyond the end of the read and is filled in from the germline J gene. The V gene is TRBV6-4, the J gene TRBJ1-2, with a tentative D call TRBD1 (5 bases). The CDR3 has 15 residues. Germline V gene data show CDR1 as MRHNA and CDR2 as SNTAGT. Deletions cut 0 bases from V and 6 bases from J, with 14 bases between. This chain's CDR3 is CASSDSWTSGNGYTF. CDR3 DNA (partial): TGTGCCAGCAGTGACTCGTGGACATCGGGTAATGGC.

A note on this clone: From the germline J gene comes the end of the CDR3, since the read stops 3 residues before it. The J gene is TRBJ1-5, the V gene TRBV20-1; a weak D match, TRBD1 (5 bases). There are 10 residues in the CDR3. Trimming removed 6 bases from V and 5 bases from J, with 5 bases in between. CDR1 and CDR2 from the germline V gene are DFQATT and SNEGSKA (reference sequence). The CDR3 here is CSAGDQPQHF. The sequenced part of the CDR3 DNA is TGCAGTGCAGGGGATCAGCCC.

Here the CDR3 reads CASSLTGSGQPQHF. The part of the CDR3 DNA that was read is TGTGCCAGCAGCTTGACAGGGAGCGGCCAGCCC. This sequence joins TRBV7-9 and TRBJ1-5; 7 nucleotides line up with TRBD1. The read terminates 3 residues before the CDR3 end, so the remaining end is supplied by the germline J gene. With 3 bases clipped from V and 7 bases from J, the junction kept 6 bases outside the gene matches. CDR3 size: 14 residues. Looked up from germline, CDR1 is SEHNR and CDR2 is FQNEAQ (reference sequence).

Concerning this clone itself: The read terminates 3 residues ahead of where the CDR3 ends, so the germline J gene completes it. The chain joins TRBV5-1 to TRBJ2-1; 12 positions agree with TRBD2. The trim removed 0 bases at V and 6 bases at J, leaving 4 bases unmatched. Germline CDR1 SGHRS, CDR2 YFSETQ. This CDR3 region has 16 residues. The CDR3 DNA, read in part, is TGCGCCAGCAGCTTGGGACTAGCGGGAGTGTCCAATGAG. This sequence encodes CASSLGLAGVSNE. The full CDR3 protein is CASSLGLAGVSNEQFF.

With regard to this clone: The CDR3 extends 3 residues past the end of the read, so its final part is completed from the germline J gene. V gene TRBV7-9 combines with J gene TRBJ2-1; TRBD2 matches 13 bases. The trim removed 6 bases at V and 8 bases at J, leaving 7 bases unmatched. CDR3 length: 15 residues. Germline CDR1 reads SEHNR; CDR2 reads FQNEAQ (reference sequence). The chain's CDR3 is CASSHTSGGADEQFF. The sequenced CDR3 bases are TGTGCCAGCAGTCATACTAGCGGGGGGGCTGATGAG.

Regarding this clone: The CDR3 extends 3 residues past the end of the read, so its final part is completed from the germline J gene. This chain links TRBV7-3 with TRBJ2-3, with 7 bases that match TRBD2. Unmatched junction bases numbered 8, after V lost 5 bases and J lost 0 bases. The germline V gene encodes CDR1 SGHTA and CDR2 FQGTGA. The CDR3 runs 16 residues. The CDR3 is CASSPGLAASTDTQYF. CDR3 bases read: TGTGCCAGCAGCCCCGGCCTAGCGGCTAGCACAGATACG.

Concerning this clone: The read finishes 3 residues shy of the CDR3 end, and the germline J gene is used to complete it. The chain recombines TRBV7-9 with TRBJ2-1, with D perhaps TRBD2 (7 bases). V shed 5 bases and J shed 8 bases, with 16 bases lying between them. The germline V gene has CDR1 SEHNR and CDR2 FQNEAQ (reference sequence). The CDR3 totals 14 residues. The covered CDR3 bases are TGTGCCAGCAGCCCCTCCCTAGGGGGGGATGAG. Amino acid sequence: CASSPSLGGDE. In full, the CDR3 is CASSPSLGGDEQFF.

Note on this clone: The CDR3 is cut off 3 residues early in the read; its end comes from the germline J gene. The rearrangement uses TRBV27 and TRBJ1-5; TRBD1 matches 7 bases. Germline CDR1 is MNHEY and CDR2 is SMNVEV (reference sequence). This CDR3 has 15 amino acids. With V trimmed by 6 bases and J by 6 bases, 11 bases remained unmatched. The CDR3 loop is CASRAHTGVGQPQHF. The sequenced CDR3 bases are TGTGCCAGCAGGGCCCATACAGGGGTGGGTCAGCCC.

A remark on this clone: The read terminates 3 residues before the CDR3 end, so the remaining end is supplied by the germline J gene. The V gene is TRBV19, the J gene TRBJ2-2, with TRBD1 as a possible D gene (6 bases). Per the germline V gene, CDR1 is LNHDA and CDR2 is SQIVND (reference sequence). Trimming took off 7 bases at V and 2 bases at J, with 14 bases between the two ends. The CDR3 length is 15 residues. The part of the CDR3 DNA that was read is TGTGCCAGTAAAGGGGGTGGGGTTAACACCGGGGAG. Translating gives CASKGGGVNTGE. The full CDR3 protein reads CASKGGGVNTGELFF.

Remarks on this clone: The observed sequence ends 3 residues before the CDR3 terminus, with the missing tail filled in from the germline J gene. The chain couples TRBV19 to TRBJ2-2; 9 bases align to TRBD1. CDR3 length: 16 amino acids. CDR1 is LNHDA, CDR2 SQIVND, per germline (reference sequence). Incomplete CDR3 DNA: TGTGCCAGTAGCATGGACAGGGGATTCTCCCCACCGAAG. Encoded protein: CASSMDRGFSPPK. The whole CDR3 sequence reads CASSMDRGFSPPKLFF.

A note on this clone: The read terminates 3 residues before the CDR3 end, so the remaining end is supplied by the germline J gene. The J gene is TRBJ1-5, the V gene TRBV6-2 or TRBV6-3; 7 positions agree with TRBD1. This CDR3 spans 14 amino acids. Losses at the gene ends were 4 bases for V and 4 bases for J; bases not matched to a gene: 4. CDR1 and CDR2 from the germline V gene are MNHEY and SVGEGT. The DNA read from the CDR3 is TGTGCCAGCAGTTTCAGGGGGGTAAATCAGCCC. As protein: CASSFRGVNQP. The entire CDR3 sequence reads CASSFRGVNQPQHF.

Concerning this clone: The CDR3 is cut off 3 residues early in the read; its end comes from the germline J gene. J is TRBJ2-5 and V is TRBV2; 7 bases are shared with TRBD1. The CDR3 length is 14 residues. Germline trimming cut 2 bases from V and 7 bases from J; bases unmatched to any gene: 7. The V gene's germline CDR1 is SNHLY and CDR2 FYNNEI. CDR3: CASSESGTDGTQYF. The part of the CDR3 DNA that was read is TGTGCCAGCAGTGAAAGTGGGACAGATGGGACC.

Concerning this clone: The CDR3 end lies 3 residues beyond the end of the read and is filled in from the germline J gene. V usage is TRBV10-3 and J usage is TRBJ2-3; 10 bases agree with TRBD2. Germline trimming cut 0 bases from V and 6 bases from J; bases unmatched to any gene: 3. CDR3 length: 15 amino acids. The germline V gene has CDR1 ENHRY and CDR2 SYGVKD. Here the CDR3 reads CAISESGLASDTQYF. The sequenced part of the CDR3 DNA is TGTGCCATCAGTGAGTCGGGACTAGCGAGCGATACG.

Of note for this clone: The read halts 3 residues ahead of the CDR3 end, with the missing end drawn from the germline J gene. V is TRBV14 and J is TRBJ1-2; D is undetermined. Germline CDR1 reads SGHDN; CDR2 reads FVKESK. CDR3 length: 13 residues. V shed 0 bases and J shed 2 bases, with 4 bases lying between them. The CDR3 bases that were read are TGTGCCAGCAGCCAAGACAGGAACTATGGC. This translates into CASSQDRNYG. The whole CDR3 sequence is CASSQDRNYGYTF.

Remarks on this clone: The sequence runs out 3 residues before the end of the CDR3; the remainder is reconstructed from the germline J gene. This rearrangement joins TRBV10-1 to TRBJ2-1; 8 bases are shared with TRBD1. Germline-derived CDR1 and CDR2 are WNHNN and SYGVQD (reference sequence). The CDR3 runs to 14 residues. The V segment lost 0 bases and the J segment 6 bases; nucleotides outside the gene matches: 1. Partial CDR3 DNA: TGCGCCAGCAGTGAGTCGACAGGGGCCAATGAG. Its protein product is CASSESTGANE. The complete CDR3 sequence is CASSESTGANEQFF.

For this clone: The read terminates 3 residues before the CDR3 end, so the remaining end is supplied by the germline J gene. The chain uses TRBV20-1 and TRBJ1-1, with D tentatively TRBD1 (5 bases). V lost 6 bases to trimming and J lost 1 base, with 12 bases between them. CDR3 length equals 13 residues. The germline gives CDR1 DFQATT, CDR2 SNEGSKA (reference sequence). CDR3 bases read: TGCAGTGCCAGGGCGGCGGCGAACACTGAA. It is translated as CSARAAANTE. From start to end, the CDR3 is CSARAAANTEAFF.